This T cell receptor (beta chain) was found in a study of CD8+ T cells in alopecia areata. Study background: Tofacitinib was given for 6 to 18 months, then stopped for 6 months. Study results and caveats: Scalp data also include sequences from resident alphabeta T cells of normal skin. Patients displayed less clarity in TCR sharing than mice, a finding possibly related to HLA.

V was clipped by 7 bases and J by 0 bases, with 12 bases between them. Germline V gene lookup returns CDR1 GTSNPN and CDR2 SVGIG (reference sequence). The CDR3 spans 14 residues. This clone was detected only a few times. Its antigen remains unidentified. Lesional scalp punch biopsies and peripheral blood were collected from alopecia areata patients. RNA, once extracted, was reverse transcribed into cDNA for use as the sequencing template. Data came from immunoSEQ multiplex PCR; TCRdb stores just in-frame clones and leaves some out. The sample carries about 140,000 clones, approximately 50% recorded once.

V is TRBV30 and J is TRBJ2-2; D is perhaps TRBD1 (6 bases). The sequence was collected from a human donor with alopecia areata. The sequencing here drew on CD4+ T cells sorted from blood, taken at week 0. The CDR3 spells CASDRRTNTGELFF. The CDR3 DNA follows: TGTGCCTCGGACAGACGTACGAACACCGGGGAGCTGTTTTTT.